Listed below are T cell receptor beta chains from one sample, sequenced in a study of response to subunit inactivated influenza vaccine. TCRdb re-called the RT-PCR reads with MiXCR, one entry per CDR3 protein. The sample shows some 300,000 distinct CDR3 sequences, about 20% of them seen only once. The material was PBMCs from blood, obtained 21 months after vaccination. All receptors derive from a man aged 50-75 years who received an inactivated influenza vaccine. The CDR3 runs from the conserved cysteine through the conserved F or W. A D gene is named only where the DNA matches it firmly. Where a row states a size, it is once, few, many or the class of an expanded clone; other rows omit it.

>TRBJ2-2|-|TRBV4-3|-
CASSGRPFGELFF
TGCGCCAGCAGCGGTCGTCCCTTTGGGGAGCTGTTTTTT
>TRBJ2-3|few|TRBV28|-
CASSSTLGVTQYF
TGTGCCAGCAGTTCCACACTAGGAGTTACGCAGTATTTT
>TRBJ2-2|few|TRBV12-3/TRBV12-4|-
CATGKSERGELFF
TGTGCCACAGGGAAATCGGAGAGGGGGGAGCTGTTTTTT
>TRBJ2-1|-|TRBV5-1|TRBD2
CASSQGTSHSSYNEQFF
TGCGCCAGCAGCCAAGGGACTAGCCACAGCTCCTACAATGAGCAGTTCTTC
>TRBJ2-5|-|TRBV28|TRBD1
CASRTGTDQETQYF
TGTGCCAGCAGAACCGGGACAGACCAAGAGACCCAGTACTTC
>TRBJ1-1|-|TRBV3-1|TRBD1
CASSTGQGAITEAFF
TGTGCCAGCAGCACGGGACAGGGGGCGATCACTGAAGCTTTCTTT
>TRBJ1-3|few|TRBV30|-
CACTQQFSGNTIYF
TGTGCCTGTACCCAACAGTTCTCTGGAAACACCATATATTTT
>TRBJ2-1|-|TRBV12-3/TRBV12-4|-
CASSFQVGEQFF
TGTGCCAGCAGTTTTCAGGTTGGTGAGCAGTTCTTC
>TRBJ2-7|few|TRBV28|TRBD2
CASSLSGGYYEQYF
TGTGCCAGCAGCCTAAGCGGGGGTTACTACGAGCAGTACTTC
>TRBJ1-5|-|TRBV28|-
CASSLPPGVNQPQHF
TGTGCCAGCAGTTTACCCCCAGGGGTCAATCAGCCCCAGCATTTT
>TRBJ1-1|few|TRBV12-5|-
CASGSTSRDTEAFF
TGTGCTAGTGGTTCGACTTCCAGGGACACTGAAGCTTTCTTT
>TRBJ1-1|-|TRBV12-2|-
CASRLAPGQDGTEAFF
TGTGCAAGTCGCTTAGCGCCTGGACAGGATGGTACTGAAGCTTTCTTT
>TRBJ2-4|-|TRBV5-1|-
CASSLDMAGEAKNIQYF
TGCGCCAGCAGCTTGGATATGGCAGGTGAAGCCAAAAACATTCAGTACTTC
>TRBJ1-3|-|TRBV18|-
CASSPNTGSSGNTIYF
TGTGCCAGCTCACCCAATACAGGGAGCTCTGGAAACACCATATATTTT
>TRBJ2-3|few|TRBV7-9|-
CASSGKVHRADTQYF
TGTGCCAGCAGCGGCAAAGTGCATCGGGCGGATACGCAGTATTTT
>TRBJ2-7|few|TRBV5-4|TRBD1
CASSHTGGPSYEQYF
TGTGCCAGCAGCCACACAGGGGGCCCATCCTACGAGCAGTACTTC
>TRBJ2-3|many|TRBV20-1|TRBD1
CSAQDRGHTDTQYF
TGCAGTGCCCAGGACAGGGGCCACACAGATACGCAGTATTTT
>TRBJ1-1|-|TRBV6-6|-
CASSSQVNTEAFF
TGTGCCAGCAGTTCACAGGTGAACACTGAAGCTTTCTTT
>TRBJ1-1|-|TRBV29-1|-
CSVEGGYHSGAEAFF
TGCAGCGTTGAAGGCGGTTATCATTCAGGGGCTGAAGCTTTCTTT
>TRBJ2-1|-|TRBV5-1|-
CASSLEGLYNEQFF
TGCGCCAGCAGCTTGGAGGGATTATACAATGAGCAGTTCTTC
>TRBJ1-4|few|TRBV7-9|TRBD1
CASSPGTAPNEKLFF
TGTGCCAGCAGCCCCGGGACAGCCCCTAATGAAAAACTGTTTTTT
>TRBJ2-2|few|TRBV20-1|-
CSAIRGDNTGELFF
TGCAGTGCTATCAGGGGCGACAACACCGGGGAGCTGTTTTTT
>TRBJ1-5|few|TRBV20-1|TRBD1
CSARGGQGVQPQHF
TGCAGTGCTAGAGGCGGACAGGGGGTTCAGCCCCAGCATTTT
>TRBJ2-1|few|TRBV20-1|TRBD2
CTASTSGGYNEQFF
TGCACCGCTAGTACTAGCGGGGGGTACAATGAGCAGTTCTTC
>TRBJ2-7|few|TRBV10-3|TRBD2
CAISESNVGLANGEQYF
TGTGCCATCAGTGAGTCGAATGTGGGACTAGCGAACGGCGAGCAGTACTTC
>TRBJ2-1|once|TRBV3-1|TRBD2
CASSPHFPGLAGNEQFF
TGTGCCAGCAGCCCGCACTTCCCGGGACTAGCGGGAAATGAGCAGTTCTTC
>TRBJ2-1|few|TRBV10-3|-
CAISETQLDEQFF
TGTGCCATCAGTGAGACCCAACTGGACGAGCAGTTCTTC
>TRBJ2-7|few|TRBV6-5|-
CASSYSGGPADEQYF
TGTGCCAGCAGTTACTCGGGGGGGCCGGCCGACGAGCAGTACTTC
>TRBJ2-7|-|TRBV20-1|-
CSARDPLGGEQYF
TGCAGTGCTAGAGATCCTTTAGGGGGCGAGCAGTACTTC
>TRBJ1-6|few|TRBV7-2|-
CASRSGNTNSPLHF
TGTGCCAGCAGATCAGGGAATACTAATTCACCCCTCCACTTT
>TRBJ2-7|-|TRBV9|TRBD1
CASSVFSRQGAQEQYF
TGTGCCAGCAGCGTTTTTTCGCGACAGGGGGCTCAAGAGCAGTACTTC
>TRBJ2-7|-|TRBV2|TRBD1
CASKRQGTYEQYF
TGTGCCAGCAAAAGACAGGGGACCTACGAGCAGTACTTC
>TRBJ2-7|-|TRBV15|-
CATSRDAATERDLSYEQYF
TGTGCCACCAGCAGAGATGCGGCGACGGAGCGAGATCTCTCCTACGAGCAGTACTTC
>TRBJ2-6|-|TRBV6-1|TRBD1
CASRSGQAGANVLTF
TGTGCCAGCAGGTCCGGACAGGCTGGGGCCAACGTCCTGACTTTC
>TRBJ2-3|-|TRBV3-1|TRBD2
CASSAYLADTDTQYF
TGTGCCAGCAGCGCCTATCTAGCGGACACAGATACGCAGTATTTT
>TRBJ1-4|-|TRBV4-3|-
CASSQDLRGVEKLFF
TGCGCCAGCAGCCAAGATCTAAGGGGTGTGGAAAAACTGTTTTTT
>TRBJ2-3|-|TRBV13|-
CASSPERTDTQYF
TGTGCCAGCAGCCCGGAGCGCACAGATACGCAGTATTTT
>TRBJ1-4|-|TRBV7-9|TRBD1
CASSFPQGAREKLFF
TGTGCCAGCAGCTTCCCTCAGGGGGCGCGTGAAAAACTGTTTTTT
>TRBJ2-2|-|TRBV20-1|TRBD1
CSARDLRTGNTGELFF
TGCAGTGCTAGAGATCTCAGGACAGGGAACACCGGGGAGCTGTTTTTT
>TRBJ2-3|many|TRBV7-2|TRBD2
CASSPLAGSSTDTQYF
TGTGCCAGCAGCCCGCTAGCGGGTTCATCCACAGATACGCAGTATTTT
>TRBJ2-5|few|TRBV6-5|TRBD1
CASSYSRGPQETQYF
TGTGCCAGCAGTTACTCGAGGGGGCCTCAAGAGACCCAGTACTTC
>TRBJ2-6|-|TRBV7-9|TRBD2
CASSLAGGTGANVLTF
TGTGCCAGCAGCTTAGCGGGAGGGACTGGGGCCAACGTCCTGACTTTC
>TRBJ2-1|-|TRBV7-3|-
CASSLGQREYNEQFF
TGTGCCAGCAGCTTAGGGCAGAGAGAGTACAATGAGCAGTTCTTC
>TRBJ2-5|-|TRBV20-1|TRBD2
CSARLAGVETQYF
TGCAGTGCTAGGCTAGCGGGAGTAGAGACCCAGTACTTC
>TRBJ2-3|many|TRBV7-8|-
CASKREPRTDTQYF
TGTGCCAGCAAGAGGGAGCCTCGCACAGATACGCAGTATTTT
>TRBJ1-2|few|TRBV29-1|-
CSARDFLGGYTF
TGCAGCGCGAGGGATTTTTTGGGCGGCTACACCTTC
>TRBJ1-4|few|TRBV12-3/TRBV12-4|-
CASSTSAGTGKLFF
TGTGCCAGCAGTACCTCCGCAGGGACGGGGAAACTGTTTTTT
>TRBJ2-7|many|TRBV27|TRBD2
CASSPLGPGTTEQYF
TGTGCCAGCAGTCCCCTCGGGCCAGGGACTACCGAGCAGTACTTC
>TRBJ2-1|-|TRBV10-3|-
CAIKDQSWINEQFF
TGTGCCATCAAAGACCAGAGCTGGATCAATGAGCAGTTCTTC
>TRBJ1-2|many|TRBV7-9|TRBD1
CASSLGQRFGYGYTF
TGTGCCAGCAGCTTGGGACAGCGTTTTGGCTATGGCTACACCTTC
>TRBJ1-5|many|TRBV28|-
CASSSWGRGSNQPQHF
TGTGCCAGCAGTTCTTGGGGAAGAGGTAGCAATCAGCCCCAGCATTTT
>TRBJ1-4|few|TRBV29-1|-
CSVEVMGQKLFF
TGCAGCGTTGAAGTGATGGGGCAAAAACTGTTTTTT
>TRBJ1-1|-|TRBV4-1|TRBD1
CASSQDRRQGSGTEAFF
TGCGCCAGCAGCCAAGATCGGAGACAGGGGTCGGGCACTGAAGCTTTCTTT
>TRBJ2-3|few|TRBV28|-
CASSLTRTESDTQYF
TGTGCCAGCAGTTTAACCAGGACTGAGTCGGATACGCAGTATTTT